The source of this TCR beta chain is a study of shared clonotypes between healthy human individuals. The overall study: Researchers drew samples from a couple of women and a few men aged 18 to 49. General observations from the study: Measured sharing among donors was expected to vary with sequencing depth.

This clone came up once. Its antigen remains unidentified. CDR3 length: 12 residues. Looked up from germline, CDR1 is SGHTA and CDR2 is FQGTGA. The V end lost 2 bases, the J end lost 7 bases, and 8 bases lay between the germline ends. Sequencing was performed with immunoSEQ multiplex PCR; in TCRdb, only in-frame clones are kept and a portion is missing. This table holds about 610,000 clones, roughly 97% found once. This receptor was obtained from a woman in her 30s in good health. Material: naive CD4+ T cells sorted from blood. Subset given: CD45RA+ positively selected. The genes are TRBV7-3 and TRBJ1-1; no clear D gene. CDR3 loop: CASSLQPHEAFF. In nucleotides, the CDR3 is TGTGCCAGCAGCTTACAACCCCATGAAGCTTTCTTT. The variable domain in full, with the rest retrieved from reference TRBV7-3 and TRBJ1-1, is GAGVSQTPSNKVTEKGKYVELRCDPISGHTALYWYRQSLGQGPEFLIYFQGTGAADDSGLPNDRFFAVRPEGSVSTLKIQRTERGDSAVYLCASSLQPHEAFFGQGTRLTVV.